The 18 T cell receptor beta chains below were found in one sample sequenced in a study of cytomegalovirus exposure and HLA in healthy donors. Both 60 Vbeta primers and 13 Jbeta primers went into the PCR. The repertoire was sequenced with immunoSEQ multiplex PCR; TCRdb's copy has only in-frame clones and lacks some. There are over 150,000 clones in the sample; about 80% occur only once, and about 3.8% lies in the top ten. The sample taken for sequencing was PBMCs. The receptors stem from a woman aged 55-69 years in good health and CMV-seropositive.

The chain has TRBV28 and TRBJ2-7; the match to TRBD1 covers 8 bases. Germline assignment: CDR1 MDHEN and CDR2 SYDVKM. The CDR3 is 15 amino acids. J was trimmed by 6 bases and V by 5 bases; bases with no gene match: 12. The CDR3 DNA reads TGTGCCAGCAGTCGAGCGGACAGGGCTGGTCCCGAGCAGTACTTC. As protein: CASSRADRAGPEQYF.

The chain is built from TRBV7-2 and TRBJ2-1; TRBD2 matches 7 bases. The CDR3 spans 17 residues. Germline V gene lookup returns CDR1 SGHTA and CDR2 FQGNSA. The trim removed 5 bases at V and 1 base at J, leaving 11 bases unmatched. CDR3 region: CASSPTRGGRSYNEQFF. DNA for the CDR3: TGTGCCAGCAGCCCGACCCGCGGGGGAAGATCCTACAATGAGCAGTTCTTC.

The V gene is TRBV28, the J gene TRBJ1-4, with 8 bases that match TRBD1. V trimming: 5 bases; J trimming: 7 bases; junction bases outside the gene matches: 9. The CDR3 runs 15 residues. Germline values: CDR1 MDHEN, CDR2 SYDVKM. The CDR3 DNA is TGTGCCAGCAGTCCCTCCGGGACAGGTAGTGAAAAACTGTTTTTT. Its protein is CASSPSGTGSEKLFF.

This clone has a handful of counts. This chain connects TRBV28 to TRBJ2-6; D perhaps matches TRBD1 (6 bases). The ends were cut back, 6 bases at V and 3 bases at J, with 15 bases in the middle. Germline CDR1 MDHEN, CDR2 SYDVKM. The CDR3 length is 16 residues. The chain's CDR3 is CASSHVQGSGANVLTF. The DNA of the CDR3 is TGTGCCAGCAGCCACGTACAGGGAAGTGGGGCCAACGTCCTGACTTTC.

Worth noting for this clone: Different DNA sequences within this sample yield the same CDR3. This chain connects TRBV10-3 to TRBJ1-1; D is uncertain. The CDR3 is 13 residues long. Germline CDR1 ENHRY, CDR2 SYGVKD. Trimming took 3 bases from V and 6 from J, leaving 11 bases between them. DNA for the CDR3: TGTGCCATCAGTGAATCTGAGGAAGCTGAAGCTTTCTTT. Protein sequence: CAISESEEAEAFF.

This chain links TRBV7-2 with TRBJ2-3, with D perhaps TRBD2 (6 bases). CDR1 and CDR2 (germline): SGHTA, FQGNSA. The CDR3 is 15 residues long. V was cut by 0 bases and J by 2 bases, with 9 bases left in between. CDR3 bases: TGTGCCAGCAGCTTAGCCGGGGGATCCACAGATACGCAGTATTTT. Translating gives CASSLAGGSTDTQYF.

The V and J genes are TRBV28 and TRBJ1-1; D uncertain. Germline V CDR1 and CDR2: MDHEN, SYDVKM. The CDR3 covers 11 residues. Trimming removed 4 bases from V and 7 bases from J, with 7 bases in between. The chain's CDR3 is CASSSPYEAFF. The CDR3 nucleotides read TGTGCCAGCAGTTCCCCTTATGAAGCTTTCTTT. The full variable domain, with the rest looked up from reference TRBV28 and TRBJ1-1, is DVKVTQSSRYLVKRTGEKVFLECVQDMDHENMFWYRQDPGLGLRLIYFSYDVKMKEKGDIPEGYSVSREKKERFSLILESASTNQTSMYLCASSSPYEAFFGQGTRLTVV.

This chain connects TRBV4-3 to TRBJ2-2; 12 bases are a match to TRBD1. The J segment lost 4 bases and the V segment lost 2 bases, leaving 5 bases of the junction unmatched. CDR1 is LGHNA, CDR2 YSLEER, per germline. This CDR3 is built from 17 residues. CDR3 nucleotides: TGCGCCAGCAGCCAACTTGGGACAGGGGGCGCCACCGGGGAGCTGTTTTTT. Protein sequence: CASSQLGTGGATGELFF.

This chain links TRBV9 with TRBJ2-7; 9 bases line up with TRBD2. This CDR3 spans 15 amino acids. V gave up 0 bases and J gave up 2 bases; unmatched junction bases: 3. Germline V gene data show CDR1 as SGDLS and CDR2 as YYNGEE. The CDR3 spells CASSVGGGGAYEQYF. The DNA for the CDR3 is TGTGCCAGCAGCGTAGGTGGCGGGGGGGCCTACGAGCAGTACTTC.

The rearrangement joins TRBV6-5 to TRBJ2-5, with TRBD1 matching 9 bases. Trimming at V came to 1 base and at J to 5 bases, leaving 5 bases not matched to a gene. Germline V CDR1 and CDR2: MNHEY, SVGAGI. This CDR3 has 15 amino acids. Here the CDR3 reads CASSYFGQGWETQYF. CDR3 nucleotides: TGTGCCAGCAGTTACTTCGGACAGGGGTGGGAGACCCAGTACTTC.

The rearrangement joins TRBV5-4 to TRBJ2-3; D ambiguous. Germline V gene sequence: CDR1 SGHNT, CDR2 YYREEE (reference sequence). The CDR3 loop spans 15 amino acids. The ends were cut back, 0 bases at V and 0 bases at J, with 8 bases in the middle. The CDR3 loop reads CASSLGGASTDTQYF. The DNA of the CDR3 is TGTGCCAGCAGCTTGGGAGGAGCAAGCACAGATACGCAGTATTTT.

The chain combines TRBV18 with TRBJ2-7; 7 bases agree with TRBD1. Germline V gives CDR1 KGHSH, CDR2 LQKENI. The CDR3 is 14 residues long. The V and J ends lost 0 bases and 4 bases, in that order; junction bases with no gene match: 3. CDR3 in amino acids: CASSPPARGYEQYF. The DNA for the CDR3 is TGTGCCAGCTCACCACCAGCCAGGGGGTACGAGCAGTACTTC.

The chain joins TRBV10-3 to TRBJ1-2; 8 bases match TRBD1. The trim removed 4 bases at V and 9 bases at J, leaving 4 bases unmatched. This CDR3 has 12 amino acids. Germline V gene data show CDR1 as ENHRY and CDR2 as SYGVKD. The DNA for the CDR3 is TGTGCCATCAGTGCGGGACAGGATCGCTACACCTTC. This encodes CAISAGQDRYTF.

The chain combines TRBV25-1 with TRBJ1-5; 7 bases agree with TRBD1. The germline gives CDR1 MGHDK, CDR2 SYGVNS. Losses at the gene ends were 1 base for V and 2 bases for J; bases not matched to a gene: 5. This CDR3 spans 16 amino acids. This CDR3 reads CASSESRGLGNQPQHF. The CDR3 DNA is TGTGCCAGCAGTGAATCGAGGGGGCTGGGCAATCAGCCCCAGCATTTT.

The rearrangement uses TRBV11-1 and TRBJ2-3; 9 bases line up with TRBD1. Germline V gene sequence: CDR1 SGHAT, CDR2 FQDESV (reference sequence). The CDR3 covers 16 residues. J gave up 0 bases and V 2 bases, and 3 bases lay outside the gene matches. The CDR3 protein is CASSLRGQGSTDTQYF. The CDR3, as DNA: TGTGCCAGCAGCTTAAGGGGACAGGGTAGCACAGATACGCAGTATTTT.

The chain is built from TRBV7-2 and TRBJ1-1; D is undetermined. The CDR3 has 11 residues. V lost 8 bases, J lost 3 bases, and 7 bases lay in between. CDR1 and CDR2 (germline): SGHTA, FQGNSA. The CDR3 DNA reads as TGTGCCAGCGTAGCCCACACTGAAGCTTTCTTT. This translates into CASVAHTEAFF.

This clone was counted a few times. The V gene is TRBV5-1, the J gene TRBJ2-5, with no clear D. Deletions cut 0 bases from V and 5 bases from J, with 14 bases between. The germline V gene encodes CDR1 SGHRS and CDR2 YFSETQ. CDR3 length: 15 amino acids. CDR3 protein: CASSLGSSNSETQYF. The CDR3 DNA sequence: TGCGCCAGCAGCTTGGGCTCCTCGAACTCCGAGACCCAGTACTTC.

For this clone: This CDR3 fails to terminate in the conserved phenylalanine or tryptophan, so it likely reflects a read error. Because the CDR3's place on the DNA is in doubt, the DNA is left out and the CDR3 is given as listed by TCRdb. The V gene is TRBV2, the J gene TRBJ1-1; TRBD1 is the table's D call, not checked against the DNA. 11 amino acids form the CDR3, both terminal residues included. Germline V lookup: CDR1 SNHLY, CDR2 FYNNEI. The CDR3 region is CASSEARPGLC.